These 10 T cell receptor beta chains originate from one sample sequenced in a study of response to subunit inactivated influenza vaccine. TCRdb used MiXCR to reprocess the RT-PCR reads, holding one entry per CDR3 protein. The sample includes 630,000 or so distinct CDR3 sequences, approximately 14% seen only once; the top ten take around 10%. The specimen comprised PBMCs from blood, sampled roughly 12 days after vaccination. Source of these receptors: a man in his fifties or sixties who received an inactivated influenza vaccine.

This clonotype occurred a few times. The chain employs TRBV6-2 or TRBV6-3 and TRBJ2-1; TRBD1 or TRBD2 may be the D gene (5 bases each). Germline assignment: CDR1 MNHEY and CDR2 SVGEGT. The CDR3 runs 15 residues. V shed 1 base and J shed 6 bases, with 13 bases lying between them. This CDR3 reads CASSYWGFKGNEQFF. The CDR3 region has the DNA TGTGCCAGCAGTTACTGGGGGTTCAAAGGCAATGAGCAGTTCTTC.

V gene TRBV6-2 or TRBV6-3 combines with J gene TRBJ2-7; no clear D gene. V was clipped by 6 bases and J by 3 bases, with 12 bases between them. Looked up from germline, CDR1 is MNHEY and CDR2 is SVGEGT. The CDR3 runs 13 residues. The CDR3 bases are TGTGCCAGCAGACAAAACCTTGGCTACGAGCAGTACTTC. Translation gives CASRQNLGYEQYF.

The chain links TRBV6-2 or TRBV6-3 to TRBJ2-2; 10 bases align to TRBD2. The V gene's germline CDR1 is MNHEY and CDR2 SVGEGT. V was clipped by 2 bases and J by 7 bases; unmatched bases: 4. The CDR3 has 15 amino acids. The CDR3 DNA sequence: TGTGCCAGCAGTTACCCCTGGACTAGCGGCGGGGAGCTGTTTTTT. It specifies CASSYPWTSGGELFF.

This clonotype was recorded a few times. This sequence joins TRBV20-1 and TRBJ2-5; possibly TRBD1 for D (6 bases). Trimming removed 2 bases from V and 5 bases from J, with 18 bases in between. The CDR3 length is 15 residues. The germline V gene encodes CDR1 DFQATT and CDR2 SNEGSKA (reference sequence). Here the CDR3 DNA reads TGCAGTGCTAGAAGGACCCGGGACATAATGGAGACCCAGTACTTC. It is translated as CSARRTRDIMETQYF.

This clonotype was detected only a few times. The chain links TRBV24-1 to TRBJ2-1, with 8 bases matching TRBD1. The CDR3 spans 16 residues. J lost 7 bases, V lost 2 bases, and 9 bases had no gene match. Germline V CDR1 and CDR2: KGHDR, SFDVKD. The CDR3 reads CATSDSQRQGLNEQFF. CDR3 bases: TGTGCCACCAGTGATTCGCAAAGACAGGGGCTGAATGAGCAGTTCTTC.

The chain is built from TRBV7-2 and TRBJ1-1; D uncertain. Germline V gives CDR1 SGHTA, CDR2 FQGNSA. V dropped 2 bases and J dropped 1 base, with 8 bases sitting between them. The CDR3 contains 14 residues. CDR3: CASSLQATNTEAFF. The CDR3 coding sequence is TGTGCCAGCAGCTTACAGGCTACGAACACTGAAGCTTTCTTT.

This chain links TRBV7-6 with TRBJ2-7; 9 bases are shared with TRBD1. The V gene's germline CDR1 is SGHVS and CDR2 FNYEAQ. The J segment lost 10 bases and the V segment lost 5 bases, leaving 12 bases of the junction unmatched. CDR3 size: 14 residues. The CDR3 here is CASSPGTGRNGQYF. CDR3 bases: TGTGCCAGCAGCCCAGGGACAGGGAGAAACGGACAGTACTTC.

V usage is TRBV27 and J usage is TRBJ2-5, with D perhaps TRBD1 (6 bases). V lost 0 bases to trimming and J lost 2 bases, with 16 bases between them. The length of the CDR3 is 17 residues. CDR1 and CDR2 (germline): MNHEY, SMNVEV (reference sequence). For the CDR3, the DNA is TGTGCCAGCAGTTTATCTCCAAACTTAGGACAGCAAGAGACCCAGTACTTC. The encoded protein is CASSLSPNLGQQETQYF.

The V and J genes are TRBV12-3 or TRBV12-4 and TRBJ2-2, with TRBD2 identical over 11 bases. The CDR3 is made up of 17 amino acids. Losses at the gene ends were 6 bases for V and 1 base for J; bases not matched to a gene: 7. The CDR3 protein is CASRTGTSGWNTGELFF. The DNA for the CDR3 is TGTGCCAGCAGAACCGGGACTAGCGGATGGAACACCGGGGAGCTGTTTTTT.

There are a few counts of this clonotype. The V call is TRBV7-6, the J call TRBJ1-4; D may be TRBD1 (5 bases). CDR1 and CDR2 from the germline V gene are SGHVS and FNYEAQ. V was trimmed by 4 bases and J by 2 bases, leaving 11 bases between them. The CDR3 spans 15 residues. The CDR3 DNA sequence: TGTGCCAGCAGCTCCCCAGGGCGGACTAATGAAAAACTGTTTTTT. Its protein product is CASSSPGRTNEKLFF.